This T cell receptor (beta chain) was sequenced in a study of post-analysis software for immune sequencing data. Study results and limitations: F-measure co-clustering was strong for batch-matched samples. Relative to controls, patients had about 5 TRBV segments at higher frequency, with TRBV5-6, TRBV5-1 and TRBV20-1 among these. Significantly lower normalized Chao1 diversity was found in patients with multiple sclerosis relative to controls.

This clonotype was found once. Its antigen is not known. A much larger clone differs by one base, so this may be a read error. There are 13 residues in the CDR3. In germline, CDR1 is SGHTA, CDR2 FQGNSA. Researchers reported that TCR beta cDNA libraries carried unique molecular identifiers. MiXCR, run by TCRdb on the PCR reads, gives a single entry per CDR3 protein. The table includes hundreds of thousands of distinct CDR3 sequences, just under 30% detected once. The sequence derives from a girl aged 5 to 17 with multiple sclerosis. Sequenced sample: blood. This chain joins TRBV7-2 and TRBJ2-5, with a tentative D call TRBD2 (5 bases). This chain's CDR3 is CASGLVGDETQYF. The CDR3 DNA is TGTGCCAGCGGCTTAGTCGGGGATGAGACCCAGTACTTC.